What follows describes a single T cell receptor (beta chain). It has no known antigen specificity. No clone much larger than this one lies a single base away; base qualities are absent. The cysteine opens and the phenylalanine closes a CDR3 of 14 amino acids. The sequence is cut down to CDR3 DNA, 42 bases in frame from base 1. The CDR1 and CDR2 encoded by the germline V gene are SGHRS and YFSETQ. At the junction V is shortened by 5 bases and J by 5 bases; bases outside the gene matches: 8. This entry belongs to a study of blood T cell repertoires in COVID-19 (dated by TCRdb to 2020 to 2021). Notes on the research overall: Samples from collaborators originated in the United States, Italy and Spain and spanned both the acute and convalescent phases of COVID-19. The prospective study material was composed of cDNA or gDNA derived from T cells, B-cell-depleted T cells, or PBMCs. Subjects who had been exposed to COVID-19, were actively infected with it, or had recovered from it provided the deeply sampled blood TCRbeta repertoires that made up the dataset. The repertoires were released in a freely available public database intended as a resource for research on the immune response to SARS-CoV-2. Samples came from the ongoing ImmuneRACE study (first 160 participants) plus 1,254 subjects from 6 global collaborators. Nearly every sample came with metadata listing a de-identified subject ID, COVID-19 status, age in years and sex. Where available, HLA class I and class II types were taken from metadata supplied by the sample provider and were not determined by assay-based typing.

The investigation overall reported the following: Clinical and demographic metadata were provided uncurated, with the amount varying by source and participant.

TCRbeta CDR3 regions were amplified from genomic DNA using the immunoSEQ Assay, a bias-controlled multiplex PCR. The authors' pipeline ran thus. Within the assay, amplification of reference gene primers was used to estimate how many nucleated cells each sample contained. To quantify the absolute abundance of each unique TCRbeta CDR3 rearrangement, sequence reads were collapsed and filtered. For each sample, productive Simpson clonality was calculated by taking the square root of Simpson's diversity index across productive rearrangements. Drawn from immuneACCESS, this table holds only the in-frame rearrangements with V and J called that TCRdb kept. Clones are partly lost; checked studies trace under half to an unresolved V gene and leave the rest unexplained. V, J and clone size are those of that table, while D and trimming were read from the DNA. In this sample the table shows 130,000 to 150,000 clones, around 81% of which occur a single time. The ten largest clones represent 8.2% of the sample.

Each collaborating institution followed its own protocols to collect whole blood in K2EDTA tubes. For TCRbeta analysis, collaborators shipped samples in one of three forms: frozen whole blood, isolated PBMCs, or DNA extracted from either of those sample types. Sequencing was done on a sample of peripheral blood. This clonotype was sampled from a human donor in a cohort sampled during active COVID-19. The V and J genes are TRBV5-1 and TRBJ2-7, with 9 middle bases fitting TRBD1. The CDR3 loop reads CASRVTTGGHEQYF. The nucleotide sequence is given as TGCGCCAGCAGGGTAACGACAGGGGGGCACGAGCAGTACTTC.